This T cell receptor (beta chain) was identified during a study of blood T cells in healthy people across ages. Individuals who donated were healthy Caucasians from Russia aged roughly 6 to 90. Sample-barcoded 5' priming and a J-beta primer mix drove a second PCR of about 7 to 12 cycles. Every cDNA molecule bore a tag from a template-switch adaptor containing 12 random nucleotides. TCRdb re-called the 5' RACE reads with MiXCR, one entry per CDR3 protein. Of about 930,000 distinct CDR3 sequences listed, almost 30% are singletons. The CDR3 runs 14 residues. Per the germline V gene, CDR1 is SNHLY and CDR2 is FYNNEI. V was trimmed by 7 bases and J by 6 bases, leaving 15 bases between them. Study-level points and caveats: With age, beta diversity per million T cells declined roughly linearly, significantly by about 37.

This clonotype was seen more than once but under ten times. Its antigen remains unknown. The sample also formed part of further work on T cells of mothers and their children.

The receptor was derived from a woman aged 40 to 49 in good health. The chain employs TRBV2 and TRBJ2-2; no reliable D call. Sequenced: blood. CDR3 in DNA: TGTGCCAGCAATCCATCATCACGGGCCGGGGAGCTGTTTTTT. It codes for CASNPSSRAGELFF.